The rows below give T cell receptor beta chains drawn from one sample of a study of cytomegalovirus exposure and HLA in healthy donors. Measured with immunoSEQ multiplex PCR; TCRdb has only the in-frame clones, and not every one. The sample lists about 69,000 clones; approximately 94% were seen once. The sequenced material came from PBMCs. These receptors were obtained from a woman between 18 and 30 years old in good health and CMV-seronegative. CDR3s include the opening cysteine and the closing phenylalanine or tryptophan. A D gene is named only where the DNA matches it firmly. Clone size is given for some rows only: seen once, a few or many times, or a class if the clone is expanded.

J gene: TRBJ2-7
D gene: .
clone size: .
V gene: TRBV20-1
CDR3 DNA: TGCAGTGCTAGGAGAATCAACGAGCAGTACTTC
CDR3 protein: CSARRINEQYF

J gene: TRBJ1-3
D gene: .
clone size: .
V gene: TRBV7-2
CDR3 DNA: TGTGCCAGCAGCTTGGGGGAGGGCCCCGACTCTGGAAACACCATATATTTT
CDR3 protein: CASSLGEGPDSGNTIYF

J gene: TRBJ2-7
D gene: TRBD2
clone size: .
V gene: TRBV6-1
CDR3 DNA: TGTGCCAGCAGTGGTGGGCGGGGGGAAGGGCAGTACTTC
CDR3 protein: CASSGGRGEGQYF

J gene: TRBJ2-7
D gene: .
clone size: .
V gene: TRBV11-2
CDR3 DNA: TGTGCCAGCAGCCGAGGTCGGTCCTCCGAGCAGTACTTC
CDR3 protein: CASSRGRSSEQYF

J gene: TRBJ2-1
D gene: .
clone size: .
V gene: TRBV7-3
CDR3 DNA: TGTGCCAGCAGCTTATCGGTGGGGAGCTCCTACAATGAGCAGTTCTTC
CDR3 protein: CASSLSVGSSYNEQFF

J gene: TRBJ2-5
D gene: TRBD2
clone size: .
V gene: TRBV5-6
CDR3 DNA: TGTGCCAGCAGCTTGGAAGGGTGGGGCGGGGGGGCAGAGACCCAGTACTTC
CDR3 protein: CASSLEGWGGGAETQYF

J gene: TRBJ1-1
D gene: .
clone size: .
V gene: TRBV18
CDR3 DNA: TGTGCCAGCTCACCCGGACAGTTGAACACTGAAGCTTTCTTT
CDR3 protein: CASSPGQLNTEAFF

J gene: TRBJ1-2
D gene: TRBD1
clone size: .
V gene: TRBV7-9
CDR3 DNA: TGTGCCAGCAGCACATGGACAGGGCGATCTAACTATGGCTACACCTTC
CDR3 protein: CASSTWTGRSNYGYTF

J gene: TRBJ2-1
D gene: .
clone size: .
V gene: TRBV9
CDR3 DNA: TGTGCCAGCAGCGTGGGGGTCGGGGGTTACAATGAGCAGTTCTTC
CDR3 protein: CASSVGVGGYNEQFF

J gene: TRBJ2-7
D gene: .
clone size: .
V gene: TRBV7-9
CDR3 DNA: TGTGCCAGCAGCTTAGGTGGCCCCTCCTACGAGCAGTACTTC
CDR3 protein: CASSLGGPSYEQYF

J gene: TRBJ2-6
D gene: .
clone size: .
V gene: TRBV4-2
CDR3 DNA: TGTGCCAGCAGCCAAGATCGGGCGGACTTCGGGGCTGGGGCCAACGTCCTGACTTTC
CDR3 protein: CASSQDRADFGAGANVLTF

J gene: TRBJ2-3
D gene: TRBD2
clone size: .
V gene: TRBV7-9
CDR3 DNA: TGTGCCAGCAGCTCGGGACTAGCGGGAGAAAACACAGATACGCAGTATTTT
CDR3 protein: CASSSGLAGENTDTQYF

J gene: TRBJ2-3
D gene: TRBD2
clone size: .
V gene: TRBV11-2
CDR3 DNA: TGTGCCAGCAGCTTACGAGCGGGGGCCGATGTAGGCACAGATACGCAGTATTTT
CDR3 protein: CASSLRAGADVGTDTQYF

J gene: TRBJ1-4
D gene: .
clone size: .
V gene: TRBV4-3
CDR3 DNA: TGCGCCAGCAGCCACAGGACTGCAACTAATGAAAAACTGTTTTTT
CDR3 protein: CASSHRTATNEKLFF

J gene: TRBJ2-1
D gene: TRBD1
clone size: .
V gene: TRBV29-1
CDR3 DNA: TGCAGCGTTGAATTGTTTAGGGGACAGGGAATTCGTGAGCAGTTCTTC
CDR3 protein: CSVELFRGQGIREQFF

J gene: TRBJ1-1
D gene: .
clone size: .
V gene: TRBV19
CDR3 DNA: TGTGCCAGTCGGGACACCTTAAACACTGAAGCTTTCTTT
CDR3 protein: CASRDTLNTEAFF

J gene: TRBJ1-4
D gene: TRBD1
clone size: .
V gene: TRBV4-1
CDR3 DNA: TGCGCCAGCAGCAACACAGGGGGCGTCGATGAAAAACTGTTTTTT
CDR3 protein: CASSNTGGVDEKLFF

J gene: TRBJ2-1
D gene: TRBD1
clone size: once
V gene: TRBV6-1
CDR3 DNA: TGTGCCAGCAGTATCACAGGGGTAGTTGAGCAGTTCTTC
CDR3 protein: CASSITGVVEQFF

J gene: TRBJ2-3
D gene: .
clone size: .
V gene: TRBV5-1
CDR3 DNA: TGCGCCAGCAGCTTGGGACTAGGCTCAGATACGCAGTATTTT
CDR3 protein: CASSLGLGSDTQYF

J gene: TRBJ2-1
D gene: .
clone size: once
V gene: TRBV15
CDR3 DNA: TGTGCCACCAGCAGAGAAGGGGATCTGGGGGGTGAGCAGTTCTTC
CDR3 protein: CATSREGDLGGEQFF

J gene: TRBJ2-7
D gene: TRBD2
clone size: .
V gene: TRBV2
CDR3 DNA: TGTGCCAGCAGTGACGGCTCGGGACTAGCTTACGAGCAGTACTTC
CDR3 protein: CASSDGSGLAYEQYF

J gene: TRBJ1-1
D gene: TRBD1
clone size: .
V gene: TRBV28
CDR3 DNA: TGTGCCAGCAGTTTAATCAGGGGGTGGGAAATGAACACTGAAGCTTTCTTT
CDR3 protein: CASSLIRGWEMNTEAFF

J gene: TRBJ1-2
D gene: TRBD1
clone size: .
V gene: TRBV5-6
CDR3 DNA: TGTGCCAGCAGCGACCGCAGGCGTAAGGGGGCGGAGTACACCTTC
CDR3 protein: CASSDRRRKGAEYTF

J gene: TRBJ2-7
D gene: .
clone size: .
V gene: TRBV5-5
CDR3 DNA: TGTGCCAGCAGCTTTAGCGGATCTATCTCCTACGAGCAGTACTTC
CDR3 protein: CASSFSGSISYEQYF

J gene: TRBJ1-2
D gene: TRBD1
clone size: once
V gene: TRBV7-8
CDR3 DNA: TGTGCCAGCAGCTTAGAGGCGACAGGGGATCCCAACTATGGCTACACCTTC
CDR3 protein: CASSLEATGDPNYGYTF

J gene: TRBJ2-6
D gene: .
clone size: .
V gene: TRBV27
CDR3 DNA: TGTGCCAGCAGTCTCTCTGGGGCCAACGTCCTGACTTTC
CDR3 protein: CASSLSGANVLTF

J gene: TRBJ2-7
D gene: .
clone size: .
V gene: TRBV28
CDR3 DNA: TGTGCCAGCAGTCTTACCGGGGAAACCTACGAGCAGTACTTC
CDR3 protein: CASSLTGETYEQYF

J gene: TRBJ2-3
D gene: .
clone size: .
V gene: TRBV28
CDR3 DNA: TGTGCCAGCAGTTTCAGAGTAGGGCAGGGCCCGGATACGCAGTATTTT
CDR3 protein: CASSFRVGQGPDTQYF

J gene: TRBJ2-6
D gene: .
clone size: .
V gene: TRBV18
CDR3 DNA: TGTGCCAGCTCACCTACGGGACAACTTCGCAACGTCCTGACTTTC
CDR3 protein: CASSPTGQLRNVLTF

J gene: TRBJ1-1
D gene: .
clone size: .
V gene: TRBV27
CDR3 DNA: TGTGCCAGCAGTTTACGCGGGACGCTGAACACTGAAGCTTTCTTT
CDR3 protein: CASSLRGTLNTEAFF

J gene: TRBJ1-1
D gene: TRBD1
clone size: .
V gene: TRBV7-9
CDR3 DNA: TGTGCCAGCAGCTTGGGACAGGAGAACACTGAAGCTTTCTTT
CDR3 protein: CASSLGQENTEAFF

J gene: TRBJ1-2
D gene: .
clone size: .
V gene: TRBV7-2
CDR3 DNA: TGTGCCAGCAGCTTAGGGGTTGGAGGGCATGGGGTGAAGGGCTACACCTTC
CDR3 protein: CASSLGVGGHGVKGYTF

J gene: TRBJ2-1
D gene: TRBD1
clone size: .
V gene: TRBV9
CDR3 DNA: TGTGCCAGCAGCGTAGTACAGGGGGCGCGGAATGAGCAGTTCTTC
CDR3 protein: CASSVVQGARNEQFF

J gene: TRBJ2-5
D gene: .
clone size: .
V gene: TRBV10-3
CDR3 DNA: TGTGCCATCAGTGAGTCCGAGACAGAGGAGACCCAGTACTTC
CDR3 protein: CAISESETEETQYF

J gene: TRBJ1-5
D gene: TRBD1
clone size: .
V gene: TRBV12-5
CDR3 DNA: TGTGCTAGTGGTTTGGTATCTGGGACAGGCAGCAATCAGCCCCAGCATTTT
CDR3 protein: CASGLVSGTGSNQPQHF

J gene: TRBJ1-5
D gene: .
clone size: .
V gene: TRBV7-2
CDR3 DNA: TGTGCCAGCAGCTTAGTGCACGGGTCGAGCAATCAGCCCCAGCATTTT
CDR3 protein: CASSLVHGSSNQPQHF

J gene: TRBJ2-4
D gene: TRBD2
clone size: .
V gene: TRBV19
CDR3 DNA: TGTGCCAGTAGTATTTTCGGACTAGCGGGGGGGCCGGGAAACATTCAGTACTTC
CDR3 protein: CASSIFGLAGGPGNIQYF

J gene: TRBJ1-2
D gene: .
clone size: .
V gene: TRBV10-1
CDR3 DNA: TGCGCCAGCAGTCAGGAGGCTAACTATGGCTACACCTTC
CDR3 protein: CASSQEANYGYTF

J gene: TRBJ2-3
D gene: .
clone size: .
V gene: TRBV6-1
CDR3 DNA: TGTGCCAGCAGTGAAGACAGTACTAGCACAGATACGCAGTATTTT
CDR3 protein: CASSEDSTSTDTQYF

J gene: TRBJ1-6
D gene: TRBD1
clone size: .
V gene: TRBV5-1
CDR3 DNA: TGCGCCAGCAGCTTCGGGAGGGGGACAGGGATTTCACCCCTCCACTTT
CDR3 protein: CASSFGRGTGISPLHF

J gene: TRBJ2-4
D gene: TRBD2
clone size: .
V gene: TRBV4-1
CDR3 DNA: TGCGCCAGCAGCCAAGAAGCGGGGGGTTCCTCAAACATTCAGTACTTC
CDR3 protein: CASSQEAGGSSNIQYF

J gene: TRBJ1-5
D gene: TRBD1
clone size: .
V gene: TRBV4-2
CDR3 DNA: TGTGCCAGCAGCCAAGACGACAGGGGGTATAGCAATCAGCCCCAGCATTTT
CDR3 protein: CASSQDDRGYSNQPQHF

J gene: TRBJ2-5
D gene: .
clone size: .
V gene: TRBV11-1
CDR3 DNA: TGTGCCAGCAGCTTAGCGCTGGGCGGGCCTCAAGAGACCCAGTACTTC
CDR3 protein: CASSLALGGPQETQYF

J gene: TRBJ2-1
D gene: .
clone size: .
V gene: TRBV27
CDR3 DNA: TGTGCCAGCAGTTTATCCGAGCGCAATGAGCAGTTCTTC
CDR3 protein: CASSLSERNEQFF

J gene: TRBJ2-3
D gene: .
clone size: .
V gene: TRBV6-5
CDR3 DNA: TGTGCCAGCGCCTATCGGGGAGGACGCACAGATACGCAGTATTTT
CDR3 protein: CASAYRGGRTDTQYF

J gene: TRBJ1-1
D gene: .
clone size: .
V gene: TRBV11-2
CDR3 DNA: TGTGCCAGCAGCCTCGGATCCCACAGGATCACTGAAGCTTTCTTT
CDR3 protein: CASSLGSHRITEAFF

J gene: TRBJ1-1
D gene: TRBD1
clone size: .
V gene: TRBV4-1
CDR3 DNA: TGCGCCAGCAGCCCCGGACAGGGGGACACTGAAGCTTTCTTT
CDR3 protein: CASSPGQGDTEAFF

J gene: TRBJ2-3
D gene: TRBD2
clone size: .
V gene: TRBV5-5
CDR3 DNA: TGTGCCAGCAGCTTGGGGACTAGCGGGGGAAACACAGATACGCAGTATTTT
CDR3 protein: CASSLGTSGGNTDTQYF

J gene: TRBJ2-1
D gene: TRBD2
clone size: .
V gene: TRBV10-3
CDR3 DNA: TGTGCCATCAGTGAGTCCGGGACTAACCTAAATGAGCAGTTCTTC
CDR3 protein: CAISESGTNLNEQFF